Included here is one T cell receptor beta chain sequence, with context. This clonotype was seen repeatedly, ten times or more. Its antigen remains unidentified. Base qualities are not recorded, but no much larger clone differs from it by a single base. Sequencing was performed on an Illumina HiSeq 1500. TCRdb trimmed the raw reads at Q25, called clones with MiXCR and kept productive beta chains. Entries are consolidated by CDR3 protein sequence, retaining the most common genes and DNA. For this sample there are more than 500,000 distinct CDR3 sequences; 15% to 20% appear just once. Roughly a quarter of the sample rests with the top ten. This entry is derived from a study of T cell repertoires in cytomegalovirus infection (dated by TCRdb to about 2019). For context, the study as a whole: The HLA type of each donor mattered for the analysis, because public TCR beta signatures pointed to carriage of CMV infection along with the matching HLA type.

CDR1 MDHEN and CDR2 SYDVKM were looked up in the germline V gene. From its cysteine to its phenylalanine, the CDR3 spans 17 amino acids. Of the read, only the CDR3 DNA is kept; its 51 bases are in frame from base 1. V has 6 bases trimmed and J has 3 bases trimmed; junction bases matching no gene number 14. What the research found in general, with its limitations: Cumulative frequency of public TCR beta family members discriminated carriers of CMV infection plus the relevant HLA type in this cohort and an independent 352-donor cohort. In the ex vivo response, HLA-C-restricted CMV-specific TCR beta clonotypes were dominant, and in two of eight donors the single most frequent clonotype came from this HLA-C-restricted group.

The material sequenced was CD8+ T cells from PBMCs. The sequence came from a human donor in good health (CMV status not recorded). Some clones in this sample may be carry-over from other donors' samples. The chain joins TRBV28 to TRBJ1-2; 9 central bases correspond to TRBD1. The DNA sequence is given as TGTGCCAGCAGCCAAGGCCTTGGACAGGGGTTTTACTATGGCTACACCTTC. This encodes CASSQGLGQGFYYGYTF.